This T cell receptor beta chain was captured by sequencing in a study of T cell repertoires in cytomegalovirus infection. Study information: Well-studied HLA-B-restricted epitopes and recently identified HLA-C-restricted epitopes of CMV were both used in the study. TCR beta signatures that were public indicated CMV infection and matching HLA type. Notes on the study in general: HLA-C-restricted CMV-specific TCR beta clonotypes prevailed in the ex vivo response. Identification of carriers of CMV plus the relevant HLA was performed using cumulative public TCR beta family frequency.

With regard to this clonotype: Its antigen is not known.

A single record per CDR3 protein comes from TCRdb applying MiXCR to the reads. The sample includes 450,000 to 600,000 distinct CDR3 sequences, about 33% of them seen just once. The length of the CDR3 is 16 residues. Trimming left V 5 bases short and J 8 bases short, with 22 bases between. In germline, CDR1 is SGHTA, CDR2 FQGTGA. The starting material was cultured PBMCs, obtained from culture after CMV antigen stimulation. The chain is built from TRBV7-3 and TRBJ2-1; D possibly matches TRBD1 or TRBD2 (5 bases each). This sequence was found in a human donor in good health (CMV status not recorded). Some clones in this sample may be carry-over from other donors' samples. The chain's CDR3 is CASSVIGATHGDEQFF. In DNA form, the CDR3 reads TGTGCCAGCAGCGTAATCGGGGCCACTCACGGAGATGAGCAGTTCTTC.